This T cell receptor (beta chain) was obtained from a study of control samples from healthy donors and cancer patients. Generated by immunoSEQ multiplex PCR, the TCRdb table keeps only in-frame clones and is missing some. The sample shows around 170,000 clones, around 88% of them seen only once. CDR3 size: 13 residues. The germline gives CDR1 MNHEY, CDR2 SVGAGI. Trimming removed 5 bases at V and 4 bases at J, with 10 bases between. The sequenced sample consisted of blood. This clonotype originated in a woman in her 30s in good health. The chain couples TRBV6-5 to TRBJ2-3; D unresolved. CDR3 sequence reads: CASSPLVADTQYF. The CDR3 coding sequence is TGTGCCAGCAGTCCTCTTGTGGCAGATACGCAGTATTTT.